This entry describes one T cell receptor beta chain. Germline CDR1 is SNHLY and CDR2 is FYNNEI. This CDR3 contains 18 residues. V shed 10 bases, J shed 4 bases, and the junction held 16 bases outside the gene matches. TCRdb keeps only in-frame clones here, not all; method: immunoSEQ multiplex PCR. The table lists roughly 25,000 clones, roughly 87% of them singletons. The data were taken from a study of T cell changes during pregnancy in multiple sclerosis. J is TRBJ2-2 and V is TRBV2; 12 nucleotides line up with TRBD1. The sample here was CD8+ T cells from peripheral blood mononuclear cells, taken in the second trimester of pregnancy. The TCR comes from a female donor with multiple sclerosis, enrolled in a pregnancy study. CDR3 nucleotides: TGTGCCACCTTAGGGACAGGGGGCGCCCAGCGCTCCACCGGGGAGCTGTTTTTT. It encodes CATLGTGGAQRSTGELFF.